This T cell receptor beta chain originates from a study of a mutant IDH1 vaccine in newly diagnosed glioma. Study-level background: There were eight vaccinations for patients, given in weeks 1, 3, 5, 7, 11, 15, 19 and 23. Earlier treatment was radiotherapy, temozolomide, or both, with most getting both. Findings of the study overall: Across multiple MHC alleles, 80% to 95% of patients had vaccine-induced responses.

About this clone: Its antigen is not known. Other DNA sequences within the sample encode an identical CDR3.

Time point denoted: week 23, last vaccination. Vaccination comprised doses that each held 300 ug of mutant IDH1 20-mer peptide, plus topical imiquimod. The V end was cut by 0 bases, the J end by 4 bases, with 6 bases between. There are 13 residues in the CDR3. The germline V gene encodes CDR1 SGHTA and CDR2 FQGNSA. Assay: immunoSEQ multiplex PCR; the TCRdb copy retains only in-frame clones and omits some. The table has around 41,000 clones, around 76% seen once. The sample was PBMCs, taken from a glioma patient whose treatment included an IDH1 peptide vaccine. The chain combines TRBV7-2 with TRBJ2-5; D is possibly TRBD2 (5 bases). The source is a woman in her thirties or forties with glioma. Some clones in this sample may be carry-over from other donors' samples. The CDR3 protein is CASSLAGRETQYF. CDR3 bases: TGTGCCAGCAGCTTAGCAGGGAGAGAGACCCAGTACTTC.